A single sample gave rise to the 3 T cell receptor beta chains below, sequenced in a study of cytomegalovirus exposure and HLA in healthy donors. The PCR had 60 Vbeta and 13 Jbeta primers. TCRdb's copy holds only in-frame clones and misses some; the assay was immunoSEQ multiplex PCR. The sample holds some 200,000 clones, 70% seen once. Sequenced input: PBMCs. These receptor sequences come from a man aged 40-55 years in good health and CMV-seropositive.

This sequence joins TRBV5-4 and TRBJ1-1, with 7 bases fitting TRBD1. This CDR3 region has 15 residues. CDR1 SGHNT and CDR2 YYREEE come from the germline V gene (reference sequence). V was pared by 0 bases and J by 7 bases, with 9 bases of the junction left unmatched. CDR3 protein: CASSLARGLQGEAFF. Here the CDR3 DNA reads TGTGCCAGCAGCTTGGCTAGGGGGCTTCAAGGTGAAGCTTTCTTT.

J is TRBJ1-5 and V is TRBV5-5, with 12 nucleotides matching TRBD1. This CDR3 has 15 amino acids. V lost 4 bases and J lost 6; bases outside the gene matches: 5. Germline CDR1 is SGHKS and CDR2 is YYEKEE (reference sequence). CDR3 nucleotide sequence: TGTGCCAGCAGCCCGGGGACAGGGGGCTTTCAGCCCCAGCATTTT. Translated, it gives CASSPGTGGFQPQHF.

CDR3 sequence: CACGQGSYEQYF. CDR3 bases: TGTGCCTGCGGACAGGGCTCCTACGAGCAGTACTTC. This rearrangement joins TRBV6-5 to TRBJ2-7, with 8 positions matching TRBD1. Germline V gives CDR1 MNHEY, CDR2 SVGAGI. V lost 11 bases and J lost 0; bases outside the gene matches: 3. The CDR3 extends over 12 amino acids.